Below, 11 T cell receptor beta chains from the same sample are listed, as sequenced in a study of response to subunit inactivated influenza vaccine. TCRdb re-called the RT-PCR reads with MiXCR, one entry per CDR3 protein. The data show about 540,000 distinct CDR3 sequences, with approximately 15% seen just once and around 10% held by the top ten. The starting material was PBMCs from blood, obtained about 11 days after vaccination. The source is a man in his fifties or sixties who received an inactivated influenza vaccine.

The table lists this clonotype with a few counts. The chain is built from TRBV10-3 and TRBJ2-3; D is undetermined. The CDR3 is 15 residues long. V lost 0 bases, J lost 2 bases, and 9 bases lay in between. The germline V gene has CDR1 ENHRY and CDR2 SYGVKD. Here the CDR3 reads CAISESGDLTDTQYF. DNA of the CDR3: TGTGCCATCAGTGAGTCCGGCGACCTCACAGATACGCAGTATTTT.

This clonotype was counted between two and nine times. This chain connects TRBV7-2 to TRBJ2-1; TRBD2 might be the D (6 bases). The CDR3 loop spans 19 amino acids. Trimming removed 0 bases from V and 4 bases from J, with 22 bases in between. Germline CDR1 is SGHTA and CDR2 is FQGNSA. The CDR3 spells CASSLARGGLSGIYNEQFF. In DNA form, the CDR3 reads TGTGCCAGCAGCTTAGCCCGGGGAGGCCTTAGCGGAATATACAATGAGCAGTTCTTC.

The chain carries TRBV9 and TRBJ2-1; 7 bases are shared with TRBD2. CDR3 length: 16 residues. From germline, CDR1 is SGDLS and CDR2 YYNGEE. Unmatched junction bases numbered 7, after V lost 3 bases and J lost 1 base. The CDR3 protein is CASSGGLERSYNEQFF. DNA of the CDR3: TGTGCCAGCAGCGGAGGACTAGAGAGGTCCTACAATGAGCAGTTCTTC.

This clonotype was recorded a few times. The DNA for the CDR3 is TGCAGTGCACCCATAGCGGGACGGAACATTCAGTACTTC. The encoded protein is CSAPIAGRNIQYF. This chain joins TRBV20-1 and TRBJ2-4; 8 bases map to TRBD2. CDR3 length: 13 amino acids. Germline CDR1 DFQATT, CDR2 SNEGSKA (reference sequence). Unmatched junction bases numbered 8, after V lost 6 bases and J lost 7 bases.

V is TRBV10-3 and J is TRBJ1-2, with TRBD1 matching over 7 bases. Germline CDR1 is ENHRY and CDR2 is SYGVKD. The CDR3 is 15 amino acids. V dropped 6 bases and J dropped 4; count of bases not matched to a gene: 11. This CDR3 is CAIRTLRDRVYGYTF. CDR3 DNA: TGTGCCATCAGGACCCTCAGAGACAGGGTCTATGGCTACACCTTC.

J is TRBJ1-2 and V is TRBV6-2 or TRBV6-3, with D tentatively TRBD1 (5 bases). V was shortened by 8 bases and J by 2 bases, with 12 bases between the two germline ends. Germline CDR1 MNHEY, CDR2 SVGEGT. The CDR3 consists of 13 residues. The CDR3 is CASSYGANYGYTF. The CDR3 DNA sequence: TGTGCCAGCTCGTACGGGGCCAACTATGGCTACACCTTC.

This clonotype was seen ten or more times. CDR3 nucleotides: TGTGCCAGTAGTAGGGGACAGGGCTACGAGCAGTACTTC. The encoded protein is CASSRGQGYEQYF. This chain links TRBV19 with TRBJ2-7, with TRBD1 matching over 9 bases. Germline V lookup: CDR1 LNHDA, CDR2 SQIVND (reference sequence). The CDR3 is 13 residues long. The junction had 1 base not matched to a gene; V was cut back by 4 bases and J by 3 bases.

There are a few counts of this clonotype. The rearrangement uses TRBV12-3 or TRBV12-4 and TRBJ2-7; perhaps D is TRBD1 or TRBD2 (5 bases each). Trimming pared 3 bases from V and 6 bases from J, leaving 15 bases between. The CDR3 has 14 amino acids. The CDR3 reads CASSFGRTGLEQYF. In nucleotides, the CDR3 is TGTGCCAGCAGTTTCGGGCGAACGGGGCTCGAGCAGTACTTC.

This clonotype has just a few counts. The chain links TRBV7-9 to TRBJ2-2; the match to TRBD1 covers 7 bases. CDR1 and CDR2 from the germline V gene are SEHNR and FQNEAQ (reference sequence). Trimming at V came to 4 bases and at J to 2 bases, leaving 1 base not matched to a gene. CDR3 length: 14 amino acids. The CDR3 DNA follows: TGTGCCAGCAGCTGGGACAGTAACACCGGGGAGCTGTTTTTT. Translated: CASSWDSNTGELFF.

This clonotype was seen repeatedly, ten times or more. The rearrangement uses TRBV12-3 or TRBV12-4 and TRBJ1-2; D gene uncertain. V dropped 5 bases and J dropped 7 bases, with 11 bases sitting between them. CDR3 length: 12 amino acids. The CDR3 sequence is CASSPRTVGYTF. In nucleotides, the CDR3 is TGTGCCAGCAGTCCTCGGACGGTTGGCTACACCTTC.

This clonotype was detected a few times. V and J are TRBV7-2 and TRBJ2-6; D is uncertain. This CDR3 contains 16 residues. V was cut by 2 bases and J by 0 bases, with 8 bases left in between. Germline CDR1 reads SGHTA; CDR2 reads FQGNSA. The CDR3 DNA follows: TGTGCCAGCAGCTTAAGGGTAGCCTCTGGGGCCAACGTCCTGACTTTC. It is translated as CASSLRVASGANVLTF.